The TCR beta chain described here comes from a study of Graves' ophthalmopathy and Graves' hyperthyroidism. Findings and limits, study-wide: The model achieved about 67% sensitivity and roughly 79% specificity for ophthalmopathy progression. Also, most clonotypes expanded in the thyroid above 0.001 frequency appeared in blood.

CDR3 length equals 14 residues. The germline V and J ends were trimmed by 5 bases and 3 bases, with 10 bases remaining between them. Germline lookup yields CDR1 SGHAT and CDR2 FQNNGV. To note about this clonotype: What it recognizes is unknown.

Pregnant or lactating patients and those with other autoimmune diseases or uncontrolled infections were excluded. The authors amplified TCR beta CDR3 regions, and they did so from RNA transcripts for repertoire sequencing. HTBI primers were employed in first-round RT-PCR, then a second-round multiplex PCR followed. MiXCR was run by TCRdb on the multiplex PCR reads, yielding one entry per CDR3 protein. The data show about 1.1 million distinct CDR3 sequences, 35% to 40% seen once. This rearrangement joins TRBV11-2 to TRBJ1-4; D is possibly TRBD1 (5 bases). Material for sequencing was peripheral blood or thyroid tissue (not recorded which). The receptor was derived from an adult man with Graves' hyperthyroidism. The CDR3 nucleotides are TGTGCCAGCAGCCCACAGGCTGCTAATGAAAAACTGTTTTTT. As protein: CASSPQAANEKLFF.